This TCR beta chain was sequenced in a study of control samples from healthy donors and cancer patients. CDR1 is SGDLS, CDR2 YYNGEE, per germline. This CDR3 region has 15 residues. Trimming took off 3 bases at V and 1 base at J, with 11 bases between the two ends. Assay: immunoSEQ multiplex PCR; the TCRdb copy retains only in-frame clones and omits some. The data show about 150,000 clones, over 90% seen once. Sequencing used blood. The source of this sequence is a man aged 50 to 59 in good health. This chain links TRBV9 with TRBJ1-5; D ambiguous. CDR3 amino acids: CASSAPGGSNQPQHF. The CDR3 DNA reads TGTGCCAGCAGCGCCCCGGGAGGAAGCAATCAGCCCCAGCATTTT.